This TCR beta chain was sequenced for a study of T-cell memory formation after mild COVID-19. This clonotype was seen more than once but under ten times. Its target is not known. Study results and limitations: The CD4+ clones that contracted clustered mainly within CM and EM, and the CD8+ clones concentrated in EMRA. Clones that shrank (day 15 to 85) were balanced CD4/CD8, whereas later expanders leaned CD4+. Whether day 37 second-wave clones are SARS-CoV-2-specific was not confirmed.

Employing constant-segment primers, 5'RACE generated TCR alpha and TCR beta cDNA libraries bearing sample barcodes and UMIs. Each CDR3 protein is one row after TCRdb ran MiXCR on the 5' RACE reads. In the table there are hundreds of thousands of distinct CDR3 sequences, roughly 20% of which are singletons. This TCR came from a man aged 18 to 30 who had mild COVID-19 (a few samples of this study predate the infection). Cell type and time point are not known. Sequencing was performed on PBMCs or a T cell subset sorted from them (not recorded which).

For the CDR3, the DNA is TGCAGCGTTGAAGATGTATACCTTGGGAATGAGCAGTTCTTC. Translation gives CSVEDVYLGNEQFF. The chain recombines TRBV29-1 with TRBJ2-1; D uncertain. CDR1 is SQVTM and CDR2 is ANQGSEA in the germline V gene. The CDR3 runs 14 residues. V was trimmed by 0 bases and J by 7 bases, leaving 13 bases between them.